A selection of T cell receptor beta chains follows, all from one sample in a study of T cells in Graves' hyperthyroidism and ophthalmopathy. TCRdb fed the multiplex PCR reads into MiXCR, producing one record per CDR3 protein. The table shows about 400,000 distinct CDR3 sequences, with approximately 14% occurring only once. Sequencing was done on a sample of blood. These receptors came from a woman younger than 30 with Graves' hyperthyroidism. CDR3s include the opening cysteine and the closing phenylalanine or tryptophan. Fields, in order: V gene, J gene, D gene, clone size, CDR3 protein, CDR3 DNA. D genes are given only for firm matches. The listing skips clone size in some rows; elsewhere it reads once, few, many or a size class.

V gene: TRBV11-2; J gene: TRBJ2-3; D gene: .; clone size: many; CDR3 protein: CASSPGLADTQYF; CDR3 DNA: TGTGCCAGCAGCCCGGGACTCGCAGATACGCAGTATTTT
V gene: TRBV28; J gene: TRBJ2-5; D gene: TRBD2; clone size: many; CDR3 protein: CASTRLAEAETQYF; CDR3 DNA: TGTGCCAGCACGAGACTAGCGGAGGCGGAGACCCAGTACTTC
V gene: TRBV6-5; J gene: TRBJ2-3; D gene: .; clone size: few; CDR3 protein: CASSATWGGIHTDTQYF; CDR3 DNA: TGTGCCAGCAGTGCCACGTGGGGCGGGATTCACACAGATACCCAGTATTTT
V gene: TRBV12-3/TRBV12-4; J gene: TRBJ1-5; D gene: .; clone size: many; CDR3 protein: CASRLGLGPNQPQHF; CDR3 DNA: TGTGCCAGCAGACTCGGACTGGGCCCTAATCAGCCCCAGCATTTT
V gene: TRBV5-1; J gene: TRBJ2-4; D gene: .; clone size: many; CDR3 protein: CASSPNSDSSDIQYF; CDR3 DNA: TGCGCCAGCAGCCCTAATTCGGACAGTTCGGACATTCAGTACTTC
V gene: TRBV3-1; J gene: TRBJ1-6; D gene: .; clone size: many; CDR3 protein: CASSQDYSPLHF; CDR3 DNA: TGTGCCAGCAGCCAAGATTACTCACCCCTCCACTTT
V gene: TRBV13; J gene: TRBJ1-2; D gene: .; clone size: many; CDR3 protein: CASTDTGYGYTF; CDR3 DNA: TGTGCCAGCACCGATACAGGATATGGCTACACCTTC
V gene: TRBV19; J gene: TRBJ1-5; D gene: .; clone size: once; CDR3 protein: CATRGRGGSNQPQHF; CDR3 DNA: TGTGCCACCAGGGGAAGGGGGGGAAGCAATCAGCCCCAGCATTTT
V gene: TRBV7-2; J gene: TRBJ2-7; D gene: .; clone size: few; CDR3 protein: CASSLVHPYEQYF; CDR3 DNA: TGTGCCAGCAGCTTAGTCCACCCCTACGAGCAGTACTTC
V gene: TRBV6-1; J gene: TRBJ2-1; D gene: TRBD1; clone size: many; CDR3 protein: CASRKTGTGIDEQFF; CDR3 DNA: TGTGCCAGCAGGAAAACCGGGACAGGGATCGATGAGCAGTTCTTC
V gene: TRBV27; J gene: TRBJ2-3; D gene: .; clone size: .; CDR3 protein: CASRTFVGTSTDTQYF; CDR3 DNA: TGTGCCAGCAGGACCTTTGTCGGGACCAGCACAGATACGCAGTATTTT
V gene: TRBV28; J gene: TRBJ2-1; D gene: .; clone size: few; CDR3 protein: CASSKVFSYNEQFF; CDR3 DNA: TGCGCCAGCAGTAAGGTCTTCTCCTACAATGAGCAGTTCTTC
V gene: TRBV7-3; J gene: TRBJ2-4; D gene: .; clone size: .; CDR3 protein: CASSLECWIVRNIQYF; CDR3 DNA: TGTGCCAGCAGCTTAGAGTGTTGGATCGTAAGAAACATTCAGTACTTC
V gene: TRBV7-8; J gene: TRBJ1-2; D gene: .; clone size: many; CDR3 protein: CASSLLRIRNYGYTF; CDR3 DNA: TGTGCCAGCAGCTTGCTACGAATTCGTAACTATGGCTACACCTTC
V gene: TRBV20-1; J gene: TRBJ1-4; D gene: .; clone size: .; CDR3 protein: CSATTGSSPEKLFF; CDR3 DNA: TGCAGTGCTACAACAGGGTCCTCTCCCGAAAAACTGTTTTTT
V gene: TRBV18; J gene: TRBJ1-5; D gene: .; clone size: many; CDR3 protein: CASSPGPGNQPQHF; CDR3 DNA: TGTGCCAGCTCACCGGGACCCGGCAATCAGCCCCAGCATTTT
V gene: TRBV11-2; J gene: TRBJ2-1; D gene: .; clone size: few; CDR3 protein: CASSHGGLLNEQFF; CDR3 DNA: TGTGCCAGCAGCCACGGGGGTCTACTCAATGAGCAGTTCTTC
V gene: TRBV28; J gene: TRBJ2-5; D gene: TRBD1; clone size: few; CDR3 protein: CASRKTGGQGTQYF; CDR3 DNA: TGTGCCAGCAGGAAGACAGGGGGCCAAGGGACCCAGTACTTC
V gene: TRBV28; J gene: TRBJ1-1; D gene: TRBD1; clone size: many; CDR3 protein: CASSSQGVAEAFF; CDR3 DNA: TGTGCCAGCAGTTCCCAGGGGGTGGCTGAAGCTTTCTTT
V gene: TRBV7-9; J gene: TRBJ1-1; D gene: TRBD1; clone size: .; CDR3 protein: CASSSLWTGNTEAFF; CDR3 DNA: TGTGCCAGCAGCTCTCTGTGGACAGGCAACACTGAAGCTTTCTTT